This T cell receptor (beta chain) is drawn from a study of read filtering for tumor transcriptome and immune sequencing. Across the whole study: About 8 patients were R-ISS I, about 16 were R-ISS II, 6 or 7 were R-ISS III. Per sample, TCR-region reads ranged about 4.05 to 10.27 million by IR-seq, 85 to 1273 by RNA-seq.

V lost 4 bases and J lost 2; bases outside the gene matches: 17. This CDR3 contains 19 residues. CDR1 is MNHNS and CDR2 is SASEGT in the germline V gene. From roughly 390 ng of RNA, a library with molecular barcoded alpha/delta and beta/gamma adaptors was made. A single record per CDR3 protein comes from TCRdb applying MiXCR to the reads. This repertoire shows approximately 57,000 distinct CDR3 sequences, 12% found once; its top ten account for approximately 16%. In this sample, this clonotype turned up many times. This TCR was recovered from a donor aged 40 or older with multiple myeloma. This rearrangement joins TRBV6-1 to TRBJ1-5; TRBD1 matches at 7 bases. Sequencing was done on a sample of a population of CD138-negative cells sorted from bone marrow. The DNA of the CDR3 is TGTGCCAGCAGTGTCAGGGACAGTGAACCGATTCAGGGCAATCAGCCCCAGCATTTT. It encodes CASSVRDSEPIQGNQPQHF.